This entry features one T cell receptor beta chain sequence. The antigen is unknown. Extraction of RNA preceded its reverse transcription into cDNA, which served as the sequencing template. The method was immunoSEQ multiplex PCR; TCRdb's version includes in-frame clones alone and lacks a portion of them. Among around 150,000 clones, 45% to 60% were seen once, and the ten largest hold about 4.5%. The source of the sample is a study of CD8+ T cells in alopecia areata. General study results and limits: Resident alphabeta T cells of normal skin are also sequenced in scalp samples. Higher clonality was seen in lesional scalp than in normal scalp, especially in alopecia totalis/universalis.

PBMCs, the starting material, were the source of sorted CD4+ and CD8+ T cells. Trimming at V came to 0 bases and at J to 3 bases, leaving 3 bases not matched to a gene. Germline V lookup: CDR1 SGHNT, CDR2 YYREEE (reference sequence). The CDR3 contains 14 residues. The rearrangement joins TRBV5-4 to TRBJ2-7, with TRBD1 identical over 7 bases. The sample consisted of CD4+ T cells sorted from blood. The sequence derives from a human donor in good health. CDR3 sequence (DNA): TGTGCCAGCAGCTTGGAGGGGGCTAGCTACGAGCAGTACTTC. Protein product: CASSLEGASYEQYF.